A single sample is the source of the 8 T cell receptor beta chains below, sequenced in a study of blood T cell repertoires in COVID-19 (dated by TCRdb to about 2020). The library was built by means of the immunoSEQ multiplex PCR assay. Sourced from immuneACCESS, this table was stored by TCRdb with only in-frame sequences that have V and J called. A share of the clones is absent; for the studies checked, an unresolved V gene accounts for under half, and the remainder has no known explanation. The sample data list 65,000 to 95,000 clones, and 89% of these were observed just once. The biggest ten clones account for under 10% of the sample. The sample was peripheral blood. All receptors derive from a man older than 75 with acute or convalescent COVID-19.

The chain carries TRBV2 and TRBJ1-5; D is unclear. The CDR3 loop spans 15 amino acids. The germline V and J ends were trimmed by 7 bases and 2 bases, with 15 bases remaining between them. CDR1 and CDR2 (germline): SNHLY, FYNNEI. Written as DNA, the CDR3 is TGTGCCAGCACCCCCCAAGGAGAGGGCAATCAGCCCCAGCATTTT. Translation gives CASTPQGEGNQPQHF.

J is TRBJ2-3 and V is TRBV6-1, with TRBD1 matching 10 bases. The CDR3 extends over 16 amino acids. V trimming: 2 bases; J trimming: 7 bases; junction bases outside the gene matches: 9. Germline assignment: CDR1 MNHNS and CDR2 SASEGT. The CDR3 bases are TGTGCCAGCAGTGAATGGGACAGGGGCACCTCGTATACGCAGTATTTT. This sequence encodes CASSEWDRGTSYTQYF.

The rearrangement joins TRBV25-1 to TRBJ1-2; 11 positions agree with TRBD1. Germline V gene sequence: CDR1 MGHDK, CDR2 SYGVNS. The CDR3 loop spans 15 amino acids. V lost 4 bases, J lost 5 bases, and 6 bases stayed unmatched. The DNA for the CDR3 is TGTGCCAGCAGTGGGACAGGGGGCGGTAGGTATGGCTACACCTTC. Protein sequence: CASSGTGGGRYGYTF.

The J gene is TRBJ1-5, the V gene TRBV30, with D possibly matching TRBD1 (5 bases). Deletions cut 5 bases from V and 6 bases from J, with 14 bases between. Germline V gene lookup returns CDR1 GTSNPN and CDR2 SVGIG (reference sequence). This CDR3 has 13 amino acids. CDR3 amino acids: CAWGLGLGQPQHF. In DNA form, the CDR3 reads TGTGCCTGGGGGTTGGGGCTCGGTCAGCCCCAGCATTTT.

This clone was counted between two and nine times. The chain carries TRBV2 and TRBJ1-4, with 8 bases fitting TRBD1. This CDR3 has 12 residues. The V and J ends lost 8 bases and 8 bases, in that order; junction bases with no gene match: 4. Germline V gene data show CDR1 as SNHLY and CDR2 as FYNNEI. CDR3 in DNA: TGTGCCAGCGGACAGGGAATAGAAAAACTGTTTTTT. Amino acid sequence: CASGQGIEKLFF. The complete variable domain, with remaining parts taken from reference TRBV2 and TRBJ1-4, reads EPEVTQTPSHQVTQMGQEVILRCVPISNHLYFYWYRQILGQKVEFLVSFYNNEISEKSEIFDDQFSVERPDGSNFTLKIRSTKLEDSAMYFCASGQGIEKLFFGSGTQLSVL.

This clone is a singleton in its sample. The chain links TRBV5-1 to TRBJ1-5; 8 positions agree with TRBD1. This CDR3 has 15 amino acids. The V gene end was trimmed by 3 bases and the J gene end by 2 bases; junction bases not matched to a gene: 4. CDR1 and CDR2 from the germline V gene are SGHRS and YFSETQ. The chain's CDR3 is CASSSGTGGNQPQHF. CDR3 coding DNA: TGCGCCAGCAGCTCAGGGACAGGCGGCAATCAGCCCCAGCATTTT.

The J gene is TRBJ1-2, the V gene TRBV29-1; 10 bases match TRBD1. From germline, CDR1 is SQVTM and CDR2 ANQGSEA. V trimming: 4 bases; J trimming: 6 bases; junction bases outside the gene matches: 5. The CDR3 is made up of 13 amino acids. In nucleotides, the CDR3 is TGCAGCGTTGGGACAGGGGGTCGGCATGGCTACACCTTC. Protein sequence: CSVGTGGRHGYTF.

This clone was recorded a few times. The chain is built from TRBV3-1 (or the pseudogene TRBV3-2) and TRBJ2-3; D is uncertain. V shed 2 bases and J shed 4 bases, with 13 bases lying between them. The CDR3 runs to 15 residues. Germline CDR1 reads LGHDT; CDR2 reads YNNKEL (reference sequence). The CDR3 sequence: CASSQWRSGADTQYF. CDR3 nucleotides: TGTGCCAGCAGCCAATGGCGGAGTGGCGCAGATACGCAGTATTTT.